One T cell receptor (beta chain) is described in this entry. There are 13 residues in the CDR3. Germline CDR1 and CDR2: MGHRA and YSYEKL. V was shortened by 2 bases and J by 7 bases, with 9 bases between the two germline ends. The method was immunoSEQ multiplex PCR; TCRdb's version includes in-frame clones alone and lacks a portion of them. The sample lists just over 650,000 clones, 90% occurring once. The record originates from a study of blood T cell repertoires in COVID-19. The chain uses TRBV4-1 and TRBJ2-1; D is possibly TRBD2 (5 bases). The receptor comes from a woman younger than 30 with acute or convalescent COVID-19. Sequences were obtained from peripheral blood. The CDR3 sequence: CASSQIGGNEQFF. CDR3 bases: TGCGCCAGCAGCCAAATCGGAGGTAATGAGCAGTTCTTC.